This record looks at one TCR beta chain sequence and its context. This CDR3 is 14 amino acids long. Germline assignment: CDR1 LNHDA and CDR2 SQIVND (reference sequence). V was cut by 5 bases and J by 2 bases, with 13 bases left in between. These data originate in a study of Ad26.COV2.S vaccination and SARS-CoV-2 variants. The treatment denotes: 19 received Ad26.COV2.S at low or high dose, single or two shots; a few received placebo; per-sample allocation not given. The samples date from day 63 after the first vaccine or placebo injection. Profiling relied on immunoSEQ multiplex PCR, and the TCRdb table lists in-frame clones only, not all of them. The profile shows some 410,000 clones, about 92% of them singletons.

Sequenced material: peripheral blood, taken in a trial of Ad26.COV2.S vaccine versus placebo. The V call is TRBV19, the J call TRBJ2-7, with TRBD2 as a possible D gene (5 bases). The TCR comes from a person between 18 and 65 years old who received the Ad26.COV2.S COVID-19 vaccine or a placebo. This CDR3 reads CASSVGAAAYEQYF. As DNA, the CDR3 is TGTGCCAGTAGTGTAGGAGCAGCGGCCTACGAGCAGTACTTC.